One sample yielded the 23 T cell receptor beta chains listed below, sequenced in a study of metastatic and nonmetastatic thyroid tumors (dated by TCRdb to 2018 to 2021). Before undergoing thyroid surgery, none of the patients had been given any kind of treatment. The library was made by PCR. The reads were generated on an Illumina HiSeq 4000. Using fastp at Q25 and MiXCR, TCRdb reprocessed the public reads and kept productive beta chains. The sample table records 25,000 to 35,000 clones; more than 15% of these occur just once. About 5% of the sample comes from the top ten. The material sequenced was blood. These receptors were collected from a female donor with papillary thyroid cancer or a benign thyroid nodule (not recorded which). Some clones in this sample may be carry-over from other donors' samples.

This clone was found many times. The J gene is TRBJ2-2, the V gene TRBV4-3; the D gene is possibly TRBD1 (6 bases). The V end lost 0 bases, the J end lost 2 bases, and 13 bases lay between the germline ends. The CDR3 has 17 residues. The V gene's germline CDR1 is LGHNA and CDR2 YSLEER. The CDR3 nucleotides are TGCGCCAGCAGCCAAGAGCCCGGACAGTTTAACACCGGGGAGCTGTTTTTT. Protein: CASSQEPGQFNTGELFF.

This clone was seen many times. The chain uses TRBV4-1 and TRBJ2-1; possibly TRBD1 or TRBD2 for D (5 bases each). CDR1 is MGHRA and CDR2 is YSYEKL in the germline V gene. Trimming left V 1 base short and J 12 bases short, with 25 bases between. The CDR3 is 17 residues long. DNA of the CDR3: TGCGCCAGCAGCCAAGCCAATATGGGGTTTGGAGGACATGGGCAGTTCTTC. Its protein is CASSQANMGFGGHGQFF.

This clone has at least ten counts. This chain links TRBV4-2 with TRBJ2-1; 13 bases agree with TRBD2. Germline assignment: CDR1 LGHNA and CDR2 YNFKEQ. J gave up 8 bases and V 4 bases, and 8 bases lay outside the gene matches. The CDR3 sequence is 16 residues long. The CDR3 protein is CASSRDGLAGADEQFF. The CDR3 DNA follows: TGTGCCAGCAGCCGTGACGGACTAGCGGGAGCGGATGAGCAGTTCTTC.

This clone was seen more than once but under ten times. The gene calls are TRBV10-3 and TRBJ2-7, with D possibly being TRBD2 (7 bases). The CDR3 extends over 12 amino acids. Per the germline V gene, CDR1 is ENHRY and CDR2 is SYGVKD. Trimming removed 4 bases from V and 6 bases from J, with 10 bases in between. The CDR3 DNA is TGTGCCATCAGTGGGGGGGGCGGCGAGCAGTACTTC. This codes for CAISGGGGEQYF.

This clone was picked up many times. The genes are TRBV7-6 and TRBJ2-1; maybe TRBD1 (6 bases). CDR1 is SGHVS, CDR2 FNYEAQ, per germline. This CDR3 contains 14 residues. V lost 5 bases and J lost 6, with 14 bases in between. This chain's CDR3 is CASSRTAGVNEQFF. The CDR3 DNA reads TGTGCCAGCAGCCGGACGGCAGGGGTCAATGAGCAGTTCTTC.

This clone was counted ten times or more. The chain is built from TRBV6-1 and TRBJ2-3, with a weak D call TRBD2 (7 bases). Germline-derived CDR1 and CDR2 are MNHNS and SASEGT. Trimming took 4 bases from V and 2 from J, leaving 10 bases between them. The CDR3 extends over 14 amino acids. The CDR3 DNA is TGTGCCAGCAGTGCGCGGGGGCACACAGATACGCAGTATTTT. Residues: CASSARGHTDTQYF.

In its sample, this clone was seen many times. V is TRBV29-1 and J is TRBJ2-1, with D unclear. Germline V gives CDR1 SQVTM, CDR2 ANQGSEA. The CDR3 is 12 amino acids. V lost 7 bases to trimming and J lost 3 bases, with 10 bases between them. The CDR3 reads CSAGFNYNEQFF. The CDR3 DNA sequence: TGCAGCGCCGGGTTTAACTACAATGAGCAGTTCTTC.

The table lists this clone with many counts. V is TRBV11-2 and J is TRBJ2-3, with D unclear. Germline assignment: CDR1 SGHAT and CDR2 FQNNGV. The ends were cut back, 0 bases at V and 0 bases at J, with 4 bases in the middle. This CDR3 region has 14 residues. The CDR3 spells CASSLDLSTDTQYF. As DNA, the CDR3 is TGTGCCAGCAGCTTAGATCTGAGCACAGATACGCAGTATTTT.

This clone has ten or more counts. The chain carries TRBV6-5 and TRBJ1-5, with a weak D call TRBD1 (6 bases). Germline CDR1 MNHEY, CDR2 SVGAGI. V lost 2 bases and J 4 bases, leaving 12 bases between the germline ends. The CDR3 extends over 15 amino acids. The CDR3 sequence is CASSYSSQGNQPQHF. In DNA, the CDR3 is TGTGCCAGCAGTTACAGTTCCCAGGGGAATCAGCCCCAGCATTTT.

This clone is a singleton in its sample. The chain combines TRBV20-1 with TRBJ2-5, with TRBD2 matching 12 bases. V shed 0 bases, J shed 5 bases, and the junction held 16 bases outside the gene matches. CDR1 and CDR2 (germline): DFQATT, SNEGSKA (reference sequence). The CDR3 has 19 amino acids. CDR3 in DNA: TGCAGTGCTAGAGATTACTCTAGCGGGGGGGCCTCAATGTCGGAGACCCAGTACTTC. Its translation is CSARDYSSGGASMSETQYF.

This clone was observed many times. V usage is TRBV20-1 and J usage is TRBJ1-6; D gene unclear. This CDR3 is 16 amino acids long. Trimming removed 6 bases from V and 0 bases from J, with 15 bases in between. From germline, CDR1 is DFQATT and CDR2 SNEGSKA (reference sequence). The CDR3 protein is CSAQHVKSSYNSPLHF. The CDR3 nucleotides read TGCAGTGCCCAACACGTAAAAAGCTCCTATAATTCACCCCTCCACTTT.

This clone has at least ten counts. This chain links TRBV7-2 with TRBJ2-5, with 8 positions matching TRBD1. Germline loops: CDR1 SGHTA, CDR2 FQGNSA. CDR3 size: 16 residues. The J segment lost 2 bases and the V segment lost 0 bases, leaving 5 bases of the junction unmatched. The CDR3 spells CASSLATGDGQETQYF. CDR3 DNA sequence: TGTGCCAGCAGCTTAGCGACAGGGGATGGTCAAGAGACCCAGTACTTC.

This clone has ten or more counts. A much larger clone sits a single nucleotide away, making a read error possible. V is TRBV6-2 or TRBV6-3 and J is TRBJ1-2; 8 positions agree with TRBD1. This CDR3 is 13 amino acids long. CDR1 and CDR2 (germline): MNHEY, SVGEGT. The CDR3 spells CASGYPGQGGYTF. CDR3 nucleotides: TGTGCCAGCGGTTACCCCGGACAGGGTGGCTACACCTTC.

This clone has at least ten counts. V and J are TRBV7-8 and TRBJ1-6; D is uncertain. This CDR3 is built from 12 residues. The germline V and J ends were trimmed by 1 base and 8 bases, with 3 bases remaining between them. From germline, CDR1 is SGHVS and CDR2 FQNEAQ. The CDR3 coding sequence is TGTGCCAGCAGCTTAGTGGATTCACCCCTCCACTTT. Protein product: CASSLVDSPLHF. Drawing the rest from reference TRBV7-8 and TRBJ1-6, the complete variable domain is GAGVSQSPRYKVAKRGQDVALRCDPISGHVSLFWYQQALGQGPEFLTYFQNEAQLDKSGLPSDRFFAERPEGSVSTLKIQRTQQEDSAVYLCASSLVDSPLHFGNGTRLTVT.

The chain has TRBV7-2 and TRBJ1-4; perhaps TRBD1 as D (6 bases). The CDR3 runs to 17 residues. V lost 6 bases and J lost 5, with 22 bases in between. CDR1 and CDR2 (germline): SGHTA, FQGNSA. The DNA of the CDR3 is TGTGCCAGCAGTCTACAGGGTTCGGGGACCATGAATGAAAAACTGTTTTTT. Its translation is CASSLQGSGTMNEKLFF.

This clone was detected many times. This chain joins TRBV3-1 and TRBJ2-5; tentatively, D is TRBD2 (6 bases). Germline V lookup: CDR1 LGHDT, CDR2 YNNKEL (reference sequence). With 2 bases removed from V and 2 bases from J, the gap between germline ends came to 9 bases. This CDR3 is 14 amino acids long. The CDR3 DNA reads as TGTGCCAGCAGCCAATTGGGAGGTCAAGAGACCCAGTACTTC. The encoded protein is CASSQLGGQETQYF.

The sample holds many counts of this clone. V and J are TRBV7-2 and TRBJ1-1; no reliable D call. The CDR3 extends over 14 amino acids. CDR1 SGHTA and CDR2 FQGNSA come from the germline V gene. Trimming took off 1 base at V and 5 bases at J, with 11 bases between the two ends. The CDR3 reads CASSLERVTTEAFF. In DNA form, the CDR3 reads TGTGCCAGCAGCTTAGAGAGGGTTACAACTGAAGCTTTCTTT.

This clone was observed many times. This chain connects TRBV10-2 to TRBJ1-4, with a weak D call TRBD1 (5 bases). V was clipped by 6 bases and J by 3 bases, with 11 bases between them. CDR3 length: 14 residues. Germline V gives CDR1 WSHSY, CDR2 SAAADI. The CDR3 DNA reads TGCGCCAGCAGAGCAGACAGCGCTAATGAAAAACTGTTTTTT. Encoded protein: CASRADSANEKLFF.

This clone was found many times. This chain links TRBV6-1 with TRBJ2-6; D not certain. With 8 bases removed from V and 2 bases from J, the gap between germline ends came to 7 bases. Germline-derived CDR1 and CDR2 are MNHNS and SASEGT. The CDR3 length is 13 residues. CDR3 DNA: TGTGCCAGCTCCCGGGCTGGGGCCAACGTCCTGACTTTC. Translating it yields CASSRAGANVLTF.

This clone has just a few counts. The CDR3 carries no conserved terminal phenylalanine or tryptophan, so it likely arises from a read error. The DNA is left out, because the CDR3 cannot be placed on it with certainty; the CDR3 is given as TCRdb lists it. V gene TRBV28 combines with J gene TRBJ1-1; the D call TRBD1 from the table was never checked on the DNA. Counting both end residues, the CDR3 totals 16 amino acids. Germline V gives CDR1 MDHEN, CDR2 SYDVKM. CDR3 sequence: CASSSRFRGGNTESFL.

This clone has a count of ten or more. V is TRBV12-3 or TRBV12-4 and J is TRBJ1-2; the D is unclear. The V end lost 6 bases, the J end lost 6 bases, and 5 bases lay between the germline ends. CDR3 length equals 10 residues. This CDR3 reads CASRGDGYTF. Written as DNA, the CDR3 is TGTGCCAGCAGGGGAGATGGCTACACCTTC.

This clone was observed many times. This rearrangement joins TRBV5-4 to TRBJ1-6; perhaps TRBD1 as D (6 bases). The CDR3 contains 17 residues. Germline CDR1 and CDR2: SGHNT and YYREEE (reference sequence). V lost 2 bases and J 7 bases, leaving 19 bases between the germline ends. The CDR3: CASSLTATRDNNSPLHF. In DNA, the CDR3 is TGTGCCAGCAGCTTAACCGCAACAAGGGACAACAATTCACCCCTCCACTTT. Drawing the rest from reference TRBV5-4 and TRBJ1-6, the complete variable domain is ETGVTQSPTHLIKTRGQQVTLRCSSQSGHNTVSWYQQALGQGPQFIFQYYREEENGRGNFPPRFSGLQFPNYSSELNVNALELDDSALYLCASSLTATRDNNSPLHFGNGTRLTVT.

This clone was counted at least ten times. This chain uses TRBV4-1 with TRBJ2-7; 9 bases map to TRBD1. The CDR3 contains 15 residues. The junction had 3 bases not matched to a gene; V was cut back by 1 base and J by 2 bases. CDR1 and CDR2 (germline): MGHRA, YSYEKL. As DNA, the CDR3 is TGCGCCAGCAGCCAAGCAAACAGGGGGCCCTACGAGCAGTACTTC. Translating gives CASSQANRGPYEQYF.